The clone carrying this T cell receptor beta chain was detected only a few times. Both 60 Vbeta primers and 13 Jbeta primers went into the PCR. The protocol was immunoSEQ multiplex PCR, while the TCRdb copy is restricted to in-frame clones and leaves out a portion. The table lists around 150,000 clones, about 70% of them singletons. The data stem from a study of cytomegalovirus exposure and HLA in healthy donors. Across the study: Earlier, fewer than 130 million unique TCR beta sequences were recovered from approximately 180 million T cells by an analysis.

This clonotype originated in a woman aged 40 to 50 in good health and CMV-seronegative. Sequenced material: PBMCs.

CDR3 sequence reads: CAWGREKNEQYF. Written as DNA, the CDR3 is TGTGCCTGGGGTCGGGAGAAGAACGAGCAGTACTTC. The J gene is TRBJ2-7, the V gene TRBV30, with a tentative D call TRBD2 (6 bases). Germline CDR1 GTSNPN, CDR2 SVGIG (reference sequence). Deletions cut 5 bases from V and 5 bases from J, with 13 bases between. This CDR3 contains 12 residues.